This T cell receptor beta chain was recovered during a study of tumor and adjacent non-tumor tissue in lung cancer listed by TCRdb under 2018. Some background on the complete study: By cancer type, the cohort comprised eleven to twelve adenocarcinoma patients, a couple of squamous cell carcinoma patients and 1 small cell lung cancer patient. In total, sequencing yielded 100 million to 150 million productive TCRbeta reads, which works out to an average of approximately 4 million reads per sample. The study compared bulk TCRbeta repertoires between lung tumor tissue and matched distant non-tumor lung tissue from 15 lung cancer patients. For each patient, one tumor sample and one normal lung sample were taken, giving around 31 paired specimens that underwent TCRbeta CDR3 sequencing. Ages among the 15 or so patients ranged from about 31 to 80 years, there were ten or so men and 5 women, and disease was at TNM stage I to III.

The CDR3 starts with the cysteine, ends with the phenylalanine, and has 14 residues. The kept DNA is CDR3 alone, 42 bases in frame from the first base. Based on the germline V gene, the CDR1 and CDR2 sequences are MNHEY and SVGAGI. What the authors observed across the whole study: Peripheral blood was not sequenced, so blood TCRbeta repertoires were not examined in the lung cancer patients of the study. TCR diversity (inverse Simpson) was significantly higher in tumor than in normal lung tissue (roughly 390 vs 170, P = 0.0075, Mann-Whitney U test). TCR diversity was significantly higher in younger patients, and higher tumor TCR diversity was associated with shorter overall and disease-free survival. A significantly larger cumulative share of the repertoire was made up by the top 100 clones in normal lung than in tumor tissue. Neither the sequencing platform nor unique molecular identifiers are mentioned in the methods. With only roughly 14 patients in the cohort, the authors noted that larger samples and more detailed clinical data are needed.

Library generation was performed with multiplex PCR. The sample was run on an Illumina HiSeq 2500. TCRbeta libraries were built by three rounds of nested PCR using primers (Table S4), following protocols modified from ARM-PCR. PCR products of 200-500 bp were gel-excised and purified with the QIAquick gel extraction kit before sequencing. As for the authors' bioinformatics: Trimmomatic was used to clean the reads, FLASH was used to merge the reads into complete CDR3 sequences, and MiTCR was used to assign the reads to V(D)J germline segments. Clonal diversity was computed as the inverse Simpson's index with VDJtools. In-frame sequences without a premature stop codon were defined as productive reads. TCRdb cleaned the public reads at Q25 with fastp, built clones with MiXCR and kept in-frame beta chains. Each entry is one CDR3 protein sequence, shown with its most common DNA and genes. TCRdb's processing, not the study's, gives the V and J calls here. The sample table holds approximately 120,000 distinct CDR3 sequences, of which roughly 64% were seen once. Of the sample, 9.5% to 15% is held by the ten largest clones.

RNA was extracted from bulk unsorted tissue and checked for quality with a NanoDrop ND-1000 and an Agilent 2100. Newly diagnosed lung cancer patients without prior chemotherapy who had been admitted for thoracic surgery in China between August and November 2014 were enrolled as donors. Anyone who had undergone radiotherapy or chemotherapy before, or who had another cancer at the same time, was left out of the study. Pieces of surgical tissue measuring about 1-2 cm3 were kept in RNAlater solution and stored at -80 degrees C until use. As to this clonotype: Its antigen target is currently unknown. This clone may be a read error of a much larger clone one base away.

What was sequenced was lung tumor tissue. The receptor's source is a man aged 25 to 40 with non-small cell lung cancer. The rearrangement joined TRBV6-5 to TRBJ2-7; 10 central nucleotides agree with TRBD2. The nucleotide sequence reads TGTGCCATCAGTTCTAGCGGGGGTCTCTACGAGCAGTACTTC. Its translation reads: CAISSSGGLYEQYF.